The T cell receptor beta chain described here comes from a study of read filtering for tumor transcriptome and immune sequencing. Molecular barcoded adaptors covering alpha/delta and beta/gamma chains were used on about 390 ng RNA. TCRdb re-analysed the reads in MiXCR, keeping a single row per CDR3 protein. Here the sample spans 100,000 to 150,000 distinct CDR3 sequences, 10% to 15% being singletons. V was clipped by 7 bases and J by 7 bases; unmatched bases: 9. Germline V gene sequence: CDR1 MGHDK, CDR2 SYGVNS. There are 13 residues in the CDR3. In its sample, this clonotype was seen many times. The chain employs TRBV25-1 and TRBJ1-2, with 7 bases identical to TRBD1. The sequenced sample consisted of a population of CD138-negative cells sorted from bone marrow. This sequence originates from a donor aged 40 or over with multiple myeloma. CDR3 nucleotides: TGTGCCAGCAAAGACGGGACAGCTCCTGGCTACACCTTC. This encodes CASKDGTAPGYTF.